These T cell receptor beta chains were read from a single sample in a study of blood T cell repertoires in COVID-19. Using immunoSEQ multiplex PCR, the repertoire was profiled, and TCRdb retains in-frame clones only, with some absent. In the table there are fewer than 450,000 clones, approximately 90% of which are singletons. Sample: peripheral blood. These receptor sequences come from a woman aged 50 to 60 with COVID-19, enrolled during active disease. The CDR3 runs from the conserved cysteine through the conserved F or W. The D gene is left open where the match is weak. Clone size, where shown, is once, few, many, or a class for clones that have expanded.

V gene: TRBV6-6; D gene: TRBD1; clone size: -; J gene: TRBJ1-2; CDR3 DNA: TGTGCCAGCAGTCCATCGACAGGGGGCCTCTATGGCTACACCTTC; CDR3 protein: CASSPSTGGLYGYTF
V gene: TRBV19; D gene: TRBD2; clone size: -; J gene: TRBJ2-3; CDR3 DNA: TGTGCCAGATCCCCCGGGGGACTAGCGGGTTTTCCTAGCACAGATACGCAGTATTTT; CDR3 protein: CARSPGGLAGFPSTDTQYF
V gene: TRBV7-8; D gene: TRBD1; clone size: -; J gene: TRBJ2-1; CDR3 DNA: TGTGCCAGCAGCTTAGGCAGGACAGGGTCGGGAAATGAGCAGTTCTTC; CDR3 protein: CASSLGRTGSGNEQFF
V gene: TRBV10-3; D gene: TRBD1; clone size: -; J gene: TRBJ2-1; CDR3 DNA: TGTGCCATCAGGCCGACAGGGTCCGTTTACAATGAGCAGTTCTTC; CDR3 protein: CAIRPTGSVYNEQFF
V gene: TRBV5-4; D gene: TRBD2; clone size: -; J gene: TRBJ2-3; CDR3 DNA: TGTGCCAGCAGCTTGGCCCCTAGCGGGGGGGTAGATACGCAGTATTTT; CDR3 protein: CASSLAPSGGVDTQYF
V gene: TRBV30; D gene: -; clone size: -; J gene: TRBJ1-1; CDR3 DNA: TGTGCCTGGAGCCGTTACAGGGTTTATAGCACTGAAGCTTTCTTT; CDR3 protein: CAWSRYRVYSTEAFF
V gene: TRBV9; D gene: TRBD1; clone size: -; J gene: TRBJ1-1; CDR3 DNA: TGTGCCAGCAGCGTCGGGGACAGGGATGACACTGAAGCTTTCTTT; CDR3 protein: CASSVGDRDDTEAFF
V gene: TRBV28; D gene: -; clone size: -; J gene: TRBJ1-1; CDR3 DNA: TGTGCCAGCAGTTTGGGAGGGGGGGTAGGCACTGAAGCTTTCTTT; CDR3 protein: CASSLGGGVGTEAFF
V gene: TRBV5-4; D gene: -; clone size: -; J gene: TRBJ2-3; CDR3 DNA: TGTGCCAGCAGCTTGGAACGGGGAGATACGCAGTATTTT; CDR3 protein: CASSLERGDTQYF
V gene: TRBV4-1; D gene: TRBD1; clone size: -; J gene: TRBJ2-3; CDR3 DNA: TGCGCCAGCAGCCAAGGTTTCGGACAGGGGGCAGATACGCAGTATTTT; CDR3 protein: CASSQGFGQGADTQYF
V gene: TRBV19; D gene: -; clone size: -; J gene: TRBJ1-3; CDR3 DNA: TGTGCCAGTAGTAACGAGGGGGTGTGGGACACCATATATTTT; CDR3 protein: CASSNEGVWDTIYF
V gene: TRBV29-1; D gene: -; clone size: -; J gene: TRBJ2-2; CDR3 DNA: TGCAGCGTTGGAGGAGGGGGCTCGGGGACCGGGGAGCTGTTTTTT; CDR3 protein: CSVGGGGSGTGELFF
V gene: TRBV6-1; D gene: -; clone size: -; J gene: TRBJ2-3; CDR3 DNA: TGTGCCAGCAGTTCAGCGGATACGCAGTATTTT; CDR3 protein: CASSSADTQYF
V gene: TRBV5-1; D gene: TRBD1; clone size: once; J gene: TRBJ2-2; CDR3 DNA: TGCGCCAGCAGCCCCCTGGGACAGGAGACGGACACCGGGGAGCTGTTTTTT; CDR3 protein: CASSPLGQETDTGELFF
V gene: TRBV28; D gene: -; clone size: -; J gene: TRBJ1-5; CDR3 DNA: TGTGCCAGCAGTCTCCCGGACGGGAACAATCAGCCCCAGCATTTT; CDR3 protein: CASSLPDGNNQPQHF
V gene: TRBV5-4; D gene: TRBD1; clone size: once; J gene: TRBJ1-4; CDR3 DNA: TGTGCCAGCAGCTTGGGAGGGGGCAATAATGAAAAACTGTTTTTT; CDR3 protein: CASSLGGGNNEKLFF
V gene: TRBV9; D gene: -; clone size: -; J gene: TRBJ2-1; CDR3 DNA: TGTGCCAGCAGCGGGGCCAGTTCGTACAATGAGCAGTTCTTC; CDR3 protein: CASSGASSYNEQFF
V gene: TRBV28; D gene: -; clone size: -; J gene: TRBJ1-6; CDR3 DNA: TGTGCCAGCAGTTATGACATTAAAACAGGCAATTCACCCCTCCACTTT; CDR3 protein: CASSYDIKTGNSPLHF
V gene: TRBV5-6; D gene: -; clone size: few; J gene: TRBJ1-2; CDR3 DNA: TGTGCCAGCAGGCCAGGGACAATAAGAGGCTACACCTTC; CDR3 protein: CASRPGTIRGYTF
V gene: TRBV7-2; D gene: -; clone size: -; J gene: TRBJ1-3; CDR3 DNA: TGTGCCAGCAGCTCCCCCCCGGACACCAACACCATATATTTT; CDR3 protein: CASSSPPDTNTIYF
V gene: TRBV6-5; D gene: TRBD1; clone size: -; J gene: TRBJ1-6; CDR3 DNA: TGTGCCAGCAGGAGGACAGGGGGCGACTCACCCCTCCACTTT; CDR3 protein: CASRRTGGDSPLHF
V gene: TRBV5-1; D gene: -; clone size: few; J gene: TRBJ2-5; CDR3 DNA: TGCGCCAGCAGCTTGAGGGGGAGGGATGAGACCCAGTACTTC; CDR3 protein: CASSLRGRDETQYF
V gene: TRBV9; D gene: -; clone size: -; J gene: TRBJ1-1; CDR3 DNA: TGTGCCAGCAGCGTAGCGGGGGGCGCGAACACTGAAGCTTTCTTT; CDR3 protein: CASSVAGGANTEAFF
V gene: TRBV3-1/TRBV3-2; D gene: -; clone size: -; J gene: TRBJ1-1; CDR3 DNA: TGTGCCAGCAGCGCGCAATCGGGTACTGAAGCTTTCTTT; CDR3 protein: CASSAQSGTEAFF
V gene: TRBV6-5; D gene: -; clone size: -; J gene: TRBJ2-1; CDR3 DNA: TGTGCCAACGGGACCGGGGGAGATGAGCAGTTCTTC; CDR3 protein: CANGTGGDEQFF
V gene: TRBV24-1; D gene: -; clone size: -; J gene: TRBJ2-2; CDR3 DNA: TGTGCCAGCAGCCAGGGAGGCACCGGGGAGCTGTTTTTT; CDR3 protein: CASSQGGTGELFF
V gene: TRBV6-1; D gene: TRBD1; clone size: -; J gene: TRBJ1-2; CDR3 DNA: TGTGCCAGCAGTGAAAGCTTGGGGACAGCGGGTAACTATGGCTACACCTTC; CDR3 protein: CASSESLGTAGNYGYTF
V gene: TRBV5-1; D gene: -; clone size: -; J gene: TRBJ1-1; CDR3 DNA: TGCGCCAGCAGCTTTGGGGGGACTGAAGCTTTCTTT; CDR3 protein: CASSFGGTEAFF
V gene: TRBV21-1; D gene: -; clone size: -; J gene: TRBJ2-7; CDR3 DNA: TGTGCCAGCAGCAAAGAGGAGGAGTCCTACGAGCAGTACTTC; CDR3 protein: CASSKEEESYEQYF